The 9 T cell receptor beta chains presented below share a single source sample, sequenced in a study of shared clonotypes between healthy human individuals. Libraries were prepared by immunoSEQ multiplex PCR; TCRdb keeps only in-frame clonotypes and omits some of them. This sample has about 450,000 clones; around 75% occur once, and the top ten carry under 15%. The specimen sequenced was PBMCs. All receptors come from a middle-aged woman in good health. Some clones in this sample may be carry-over from other donors' samples.

This clone was recorded once. The chain recombines TRBV25-1 with TRBJ2-3; D is undetermined. CDR3 size: 15 residues. The germline gives CDR1 MGHDK, CDR2 SYGVNS. V lost 3 bases and J lost 2, with 12 bases in between. In DNA form, the CDR3 reads TGTGCCAGCAGTGACCCCGGACCCTTCACAGATACGCAGTATTTT. Protein product: CASSDPGPFTDTQYF.

The chain carries TRBV21-1 and TRBJ2-7; the tabulated D call, TRBD1, remains unverified against the DNA. TRBV21-1 is reported as a pseudogene. This CDR3 region has 16 residues. CDR3 loop: CASSKRGQAAGYEQYF. The CDR3, as DNA: TGTGCCAGCAGCAAAAGGGGGCAGGCCGCAGGATACGAGCAGTACTTC.

DNA for the CDR3: TGTGCCAGCAGTTCTGCCCGGGACCGGTTTTTT. Its protein product is CASSSARDRFF. The rearrangement links TRBV6-6 to TRBJ1-4; D is perhaps TRBD1 (5 bases). The CDR3 has 11 residues. Germline CDR1 MNHNY, CDR2 SVGAGI (reference sequence). Trimming took off 4 bases at V and 16 bases at J, with 13 bases between the two ends.

This chain's CDR3 is CASSPPGYGQETQYF. CDR3 nucleotides: TGTGCCAGCAGCCCACCTGGGTATGGGCAAGAGACCCAGTACTTC. The chain carries TRBV7-9 and TRBJ2-5, with unresolved D. Germline CDR1 is SEHNR and CDR2 is FQNEAQ (reference sequence). With 5 bases removed from V and 2 bases from J, the gap between germline ends came to 15 bases. The CDR3 has 15 residues.

V is TRBV10-3 and J is TRBJ2-4; 9 bases agree with TRBD1. CDR1 and CDR2 from the germline V gene are ENHRY and SYGVKD. CDR3 size: 14 residues. Trimming took 6 bases from V and 6 from J; bases not matched to a gene: 6. CDR3: CAIRPGTGTNIQYF. The CDR3 region has the DNA TGTGCCATCAGGCCCGGGACAGGGACAAACATTCAGTACTTC.

As concerns this clone: Since a much larger clone is just one base distant, this may be a read error. The same CDR3 is also encoded by other DNA sequences in this sample. The genes are TRBV5-8 and TRBJ2-7, with unresolved D. CDR1 and CDR2 (germline): SGHTS, YDEGEE. The V end was cut by 2 bases, the J end by 2 bases, with 2 bases between. This CDR3 has 11 residues. The CDR3 DNA sequence: TGTGCCAGCAGCTTTGCCTACGAGCAGTACTTC. Amino acid sequence: CASSFAYEQYF.

The CDR3 nucleotides read TGTGCCAGCTTCTCGGGTCGCTATGGCTACACCTTC. Translation: CASFSGRYGYTF. This chain joins TRBV28 and TRBJ1-2; the D is unclear. The ends were cut back, 8 bases at V and 4 bases at J, with 11 bases in the middle. CDR3 size: 12 residues. Germline V gene data show CDR1 as MDHEN and CDR2 as SYDVKM.

The chain uses TRBV10-3 and TRBJ1-4; TRBD1 matches at 9 bases. Unmatched junction bases numbered 14, after V lost 2 bases and J lost 4 bases. CDR1 is ENHRY and CDR2 is SYGVKD in the germline V gene. CDR3 size: 19 residues. The CDR3 DNA follows: TGTGCCATCAGTGAGGGGCGACAGGGGGTCAGCTTATATAATGAAAAACTGTTTTTT. It yields the protein CAISEGRQGVSLYNEKLFF.

V and J are TRBV18 and TRBJ1-1; no definite D call. The germline V gene has CDR1 KGHSH and CDR2 LQKENI. There are 15 residues in the CDR3. The germline V and J ends were trimmed by 3 bases and 10 bases, with 21 bases remaining between them. As DNA, the CDR3 is TGTGCCAGCTCACCCCCGGGTTCCCGGGATCCTCCAGCTTTCTTT. Translating gives CASSPPGSRDPPAFF.